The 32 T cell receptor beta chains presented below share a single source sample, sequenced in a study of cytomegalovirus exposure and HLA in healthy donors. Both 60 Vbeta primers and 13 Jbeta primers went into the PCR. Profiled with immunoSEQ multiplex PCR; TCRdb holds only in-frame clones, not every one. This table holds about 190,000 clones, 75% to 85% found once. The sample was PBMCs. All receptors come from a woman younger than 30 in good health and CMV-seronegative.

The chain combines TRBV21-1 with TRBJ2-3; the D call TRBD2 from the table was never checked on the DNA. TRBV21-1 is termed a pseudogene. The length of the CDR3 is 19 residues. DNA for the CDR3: TGTGCCAGCAGCACCCTCCGGGACCCTGGCGGGAGGGTCACGGATACGCAGTATTTT. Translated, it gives CASSTLRDPGGRVTDTQYF.

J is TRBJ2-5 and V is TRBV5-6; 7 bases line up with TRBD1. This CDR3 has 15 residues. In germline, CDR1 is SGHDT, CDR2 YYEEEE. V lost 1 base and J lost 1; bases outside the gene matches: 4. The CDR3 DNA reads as TGTGCCAGCAGCTTGAGGGGGCCGATCCAAGAGACCCAGTACTTC. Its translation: CASSLRGPIQETQYF.

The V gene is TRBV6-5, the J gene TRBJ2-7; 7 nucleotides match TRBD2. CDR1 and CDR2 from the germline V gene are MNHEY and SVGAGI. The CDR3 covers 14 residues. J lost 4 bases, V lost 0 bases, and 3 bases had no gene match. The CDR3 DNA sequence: TGTGCCAGCAGTTACTCGACTAGCCTTTACGAGCAGTACTTC. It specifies CASSYSTSLYEQYF.

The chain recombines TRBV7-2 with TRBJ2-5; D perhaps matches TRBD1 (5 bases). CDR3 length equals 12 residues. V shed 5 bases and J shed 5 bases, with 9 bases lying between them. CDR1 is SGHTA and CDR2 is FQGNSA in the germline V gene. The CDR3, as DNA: TGTGCCAGCAGCCCATCAGGGGAGACCCAGTACTTC. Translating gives CASSPSGETQYF.

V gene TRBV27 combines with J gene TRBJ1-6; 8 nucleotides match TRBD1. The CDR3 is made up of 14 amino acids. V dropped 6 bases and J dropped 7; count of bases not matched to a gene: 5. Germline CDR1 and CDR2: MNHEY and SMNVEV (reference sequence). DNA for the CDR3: TGTGCCAGCAGACTTGACAGGGGCAATTCACCCCTCCACTTT. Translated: CASRLDRGNSPLHF.

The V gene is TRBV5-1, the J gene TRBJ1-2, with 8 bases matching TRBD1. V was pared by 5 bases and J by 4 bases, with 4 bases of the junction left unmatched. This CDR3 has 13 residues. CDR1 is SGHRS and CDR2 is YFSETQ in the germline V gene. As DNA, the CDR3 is TGCGCCAGCAGTCAGGGGGCCAGCTATGGCTACACCTTC. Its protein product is CASSQGASYGYTF.

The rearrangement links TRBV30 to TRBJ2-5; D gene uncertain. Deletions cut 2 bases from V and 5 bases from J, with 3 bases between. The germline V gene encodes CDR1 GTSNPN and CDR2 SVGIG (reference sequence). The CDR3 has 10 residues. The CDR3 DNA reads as TGTGCCTGGAGTCTGGAGACCCAGTACTTC. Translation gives CAWSLETQYF.

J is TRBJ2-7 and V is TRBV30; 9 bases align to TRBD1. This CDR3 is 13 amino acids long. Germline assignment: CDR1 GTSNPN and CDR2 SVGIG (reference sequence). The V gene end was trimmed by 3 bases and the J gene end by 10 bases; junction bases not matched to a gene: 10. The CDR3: CAWSTGTGSDQYF. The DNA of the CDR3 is TGTGCCTGGAGCACCGGGACAGGGTCGGATCAGTACTTC. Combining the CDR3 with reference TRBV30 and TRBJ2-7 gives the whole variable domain SQTIHQWPATLVQPVGSPLSLECTVEGTSNPNLYWYRQAAGRGLQLLFYSVGIGQISSEVPQNLSASRPQDRQFILSSKKLLLSDSGFYLCAWSTGTGSDQYFGPGTRLTVT.

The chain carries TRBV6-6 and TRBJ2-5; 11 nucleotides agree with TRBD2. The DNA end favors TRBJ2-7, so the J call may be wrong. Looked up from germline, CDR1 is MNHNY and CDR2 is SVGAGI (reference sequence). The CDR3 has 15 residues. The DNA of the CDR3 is TGTGCCAGCAGTTATATACTAGCGGGAGATGGCGAGCAGTACTTC. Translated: CASSYILAGDGEQYF.

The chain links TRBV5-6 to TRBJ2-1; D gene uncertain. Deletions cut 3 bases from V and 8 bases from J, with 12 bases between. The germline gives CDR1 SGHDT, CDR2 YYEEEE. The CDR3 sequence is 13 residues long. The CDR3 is CASSWVRVDEQFF. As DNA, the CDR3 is TGTGCCAGCAGCTGGGTCCGGGTAGATGAGCAGTTCTTC.

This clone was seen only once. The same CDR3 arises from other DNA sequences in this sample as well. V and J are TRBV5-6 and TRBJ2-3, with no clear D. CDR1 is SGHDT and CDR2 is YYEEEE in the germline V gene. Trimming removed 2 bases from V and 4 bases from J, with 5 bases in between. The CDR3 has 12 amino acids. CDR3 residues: CASSFSADTQYF. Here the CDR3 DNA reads TGTGCCAGCAGCTTTTCGGCAGATACGCAGTATTTT.

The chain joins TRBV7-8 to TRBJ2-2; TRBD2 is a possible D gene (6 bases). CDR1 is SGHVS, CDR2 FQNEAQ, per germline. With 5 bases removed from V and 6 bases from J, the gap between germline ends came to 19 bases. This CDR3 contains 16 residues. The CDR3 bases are TGTGCCAGCAGCCTCGGGACTCCCTTGATCGCCGGGGAGCTGTTTTTT. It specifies CASSLGTPLIAGELFF.

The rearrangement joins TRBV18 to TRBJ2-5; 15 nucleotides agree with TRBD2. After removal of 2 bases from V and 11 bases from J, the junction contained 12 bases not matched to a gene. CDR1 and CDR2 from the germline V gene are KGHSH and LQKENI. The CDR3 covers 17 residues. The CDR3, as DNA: TGTGCCAGCTCACCAGTGGCATTGGGACTAGCGGGAGGTGAGCAGTACTTC. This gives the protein CASSPVALGLAGGEQYF.

Here the CDR3 DNA reads TGTGCCAGCAGCACGACAGGAATTGTCAATGAGCAGTTCTTC. Its protein product is CASSTTGIVNEQFF. This rearrangement joins TRBV11-2 to TRBJ2-1, with a tentative D call TRBD1 (6 bases). There are 14 residues in the CDR3. Germline CDR1 is SGHAT and CDR2 is FQNNGV. The V end was cut by 5 bases, the J end by 6 bases, with 14 bases between.

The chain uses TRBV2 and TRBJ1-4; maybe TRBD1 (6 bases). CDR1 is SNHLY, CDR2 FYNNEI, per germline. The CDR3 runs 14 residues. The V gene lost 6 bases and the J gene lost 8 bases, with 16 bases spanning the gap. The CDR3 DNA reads TGTGCCAGCAGAGTGGAACAGGGCGGCGAAAAACTGTTTTTT. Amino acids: CASRVEQGGEKLFF.

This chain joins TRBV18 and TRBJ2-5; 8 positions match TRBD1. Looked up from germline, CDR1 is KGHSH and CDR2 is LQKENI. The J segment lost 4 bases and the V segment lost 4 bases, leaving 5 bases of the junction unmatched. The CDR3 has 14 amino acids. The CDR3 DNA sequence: TGTGCCAGCTCACAGACAGGGGCACGAGAGACCCAGTACTTC. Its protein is CASSQTGARETQYF.

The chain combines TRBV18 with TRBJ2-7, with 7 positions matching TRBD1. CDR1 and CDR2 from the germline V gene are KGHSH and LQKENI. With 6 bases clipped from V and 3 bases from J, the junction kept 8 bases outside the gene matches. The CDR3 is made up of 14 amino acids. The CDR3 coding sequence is TGTGCCAGCTCCTGGACGGCAGGGGGCTACGAGCAGTACTTC. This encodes CASSWTAGGYEQYF.

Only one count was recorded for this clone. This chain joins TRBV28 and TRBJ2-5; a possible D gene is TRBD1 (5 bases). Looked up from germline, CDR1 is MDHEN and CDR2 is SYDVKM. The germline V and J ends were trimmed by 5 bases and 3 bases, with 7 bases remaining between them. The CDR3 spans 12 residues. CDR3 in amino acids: CASSRGEETQYF. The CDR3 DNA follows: TGTGCCAGCAGTAGGGGTGAAGAGACCCAGTACTTC.

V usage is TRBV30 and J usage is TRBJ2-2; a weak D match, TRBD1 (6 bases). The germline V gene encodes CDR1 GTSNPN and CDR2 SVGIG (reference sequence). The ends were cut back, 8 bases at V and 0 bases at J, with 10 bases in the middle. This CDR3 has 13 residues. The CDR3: CALTGANTGELFF. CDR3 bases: TGTGCCCTGACAGGAGCGAACACCGGGGAGCTGTTTTTT.

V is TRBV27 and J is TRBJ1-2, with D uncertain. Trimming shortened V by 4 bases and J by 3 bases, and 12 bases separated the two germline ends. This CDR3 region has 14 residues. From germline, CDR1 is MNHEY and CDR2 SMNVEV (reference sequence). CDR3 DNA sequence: TGTGCCAGCAGTTCCCGGGAGGGCCACTATGGCTACACCTTC. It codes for CASSSREGHYGYTF.

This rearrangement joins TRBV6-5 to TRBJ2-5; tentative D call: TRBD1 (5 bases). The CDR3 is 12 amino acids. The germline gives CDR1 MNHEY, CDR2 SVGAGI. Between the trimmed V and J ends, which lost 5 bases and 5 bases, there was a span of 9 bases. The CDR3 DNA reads TGTGCCAGCAGTCAGGCAGGGGAGACCCAGTACTTC. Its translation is CASSQAGETQYF.

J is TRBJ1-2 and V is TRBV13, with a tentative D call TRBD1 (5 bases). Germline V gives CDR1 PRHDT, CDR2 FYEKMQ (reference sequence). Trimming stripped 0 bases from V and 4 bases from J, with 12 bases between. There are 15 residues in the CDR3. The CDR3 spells CASSLGGGGSYGYTF. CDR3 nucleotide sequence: TGTGCCAGCAGCTTAGGCGGGGGAGGGAGCTATGGCTACACCTTC. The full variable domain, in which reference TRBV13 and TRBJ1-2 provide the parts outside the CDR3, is AAGVIQSPRHLIKEKRETATLKCYPIPRHDTVYWYQQGPGQDPQFLISFYEKMQSDKGSIPDRFSAQQFSDYHSELNMSSLELGDSALYFCASSLGGGGSYGYTFGSGTRLTVV.

Here the CDR3 reads CASSSGTSGDTDTQYF. CDR3 nucleotide sequence: TGTGCCAGCAGCTCCGGGACTAGCGGAGACACAGATACGCAGTATTTT. V and J are TRBV7-8 and TRBJ2-3, with 11 positions matching TRBD2. V lost 4 bases, J lost 2 bases, and 5 bases stayed unmatched. In germline, CDR1 is SGHVS, CDR2 FQNEAQ. This CDR3 region has 16 residues. The variable domain in full, completed from reference TRBV7-8 and TRBJ2-3, reads GAGVSQSPRYKVAKRGQDVALRCDPISGHVSLFWYQQALGQGPEFLTYFQNEAQLDKSGLPSDRFFAERPEGSVSTLKIQRTQQEDSAVYLCASSSGTSGDTDTQYFGPGTRLTVL.

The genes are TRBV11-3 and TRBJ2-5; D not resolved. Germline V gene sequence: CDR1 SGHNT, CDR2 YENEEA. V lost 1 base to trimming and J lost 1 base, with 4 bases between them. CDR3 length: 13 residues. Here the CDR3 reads CASSLGSQETQYF. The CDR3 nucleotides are TGTGCCAGCAGCTTAGGCAGCCAAGAGACCCAGTACTTC.

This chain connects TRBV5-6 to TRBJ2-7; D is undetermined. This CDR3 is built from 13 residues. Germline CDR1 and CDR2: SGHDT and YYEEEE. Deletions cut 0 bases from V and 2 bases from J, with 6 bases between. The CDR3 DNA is TGTGCCAGCAGCTTGGCTCCTCCCTACGAGCAGTACTTC. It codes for CASSLAPPYEQYF.

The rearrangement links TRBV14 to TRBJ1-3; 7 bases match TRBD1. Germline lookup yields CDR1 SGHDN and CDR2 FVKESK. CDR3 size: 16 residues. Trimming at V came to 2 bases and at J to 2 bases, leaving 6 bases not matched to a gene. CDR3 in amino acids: CASSQIRTGAGNTIYF. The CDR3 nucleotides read TGTGCCAGCAGCCAAATCCGGACAGGCGCTGGAAACACCATATATTTT.

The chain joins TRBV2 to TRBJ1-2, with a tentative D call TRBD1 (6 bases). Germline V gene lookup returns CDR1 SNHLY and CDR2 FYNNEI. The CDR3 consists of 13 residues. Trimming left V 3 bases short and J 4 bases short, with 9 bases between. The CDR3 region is CASSDRGGYGYTF. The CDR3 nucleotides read TGTGCCAGCAGTGACAGGGGCGGCTATGGCTACACCTTC.

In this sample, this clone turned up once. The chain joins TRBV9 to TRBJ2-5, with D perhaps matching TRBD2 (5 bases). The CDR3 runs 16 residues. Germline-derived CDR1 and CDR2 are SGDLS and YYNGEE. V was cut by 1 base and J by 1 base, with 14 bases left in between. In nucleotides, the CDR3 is TGTGCCAGCAGCGTATCGAGCGGAGGCGCCCAAGAGACCCAGTACTTC. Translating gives CASSVSSGGAQETQYF.

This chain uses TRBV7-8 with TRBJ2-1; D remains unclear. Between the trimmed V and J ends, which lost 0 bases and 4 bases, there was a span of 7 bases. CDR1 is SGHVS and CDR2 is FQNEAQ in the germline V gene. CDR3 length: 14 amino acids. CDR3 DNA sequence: TGTGCCAGCAGCTTAGCGTGGCGGTACAATGAGCAGTTCTTC. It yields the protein CASSLAWRYNEQFF.

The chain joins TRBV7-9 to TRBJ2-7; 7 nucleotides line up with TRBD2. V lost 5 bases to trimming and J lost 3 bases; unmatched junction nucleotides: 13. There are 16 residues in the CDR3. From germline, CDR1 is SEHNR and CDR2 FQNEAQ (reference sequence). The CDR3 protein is CASSPGGSGTNYEQYF. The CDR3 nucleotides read TGTGCCAGCAGCCCGGGGGGTTCAGGCACCAACTACGAGCAGTACTTC.

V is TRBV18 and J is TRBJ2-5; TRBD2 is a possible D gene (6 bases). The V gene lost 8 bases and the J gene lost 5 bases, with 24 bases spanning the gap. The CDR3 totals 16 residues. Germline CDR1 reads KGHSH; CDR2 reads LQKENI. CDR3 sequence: CASRPPGTSVGETQYF. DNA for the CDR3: TGTGCCAGCAGACCTCCCGGGACTTCAGTGGGGGAGACCCAGTACTTC.

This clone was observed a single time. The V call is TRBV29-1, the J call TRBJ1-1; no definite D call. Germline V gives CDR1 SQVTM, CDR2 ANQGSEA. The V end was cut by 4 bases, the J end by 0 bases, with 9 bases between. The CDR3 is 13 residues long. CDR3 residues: CSVVRLMNTEAFF. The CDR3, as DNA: TGCAGCGTTGTGCGACTTATGAACACTGAAGCTTTCTTT.